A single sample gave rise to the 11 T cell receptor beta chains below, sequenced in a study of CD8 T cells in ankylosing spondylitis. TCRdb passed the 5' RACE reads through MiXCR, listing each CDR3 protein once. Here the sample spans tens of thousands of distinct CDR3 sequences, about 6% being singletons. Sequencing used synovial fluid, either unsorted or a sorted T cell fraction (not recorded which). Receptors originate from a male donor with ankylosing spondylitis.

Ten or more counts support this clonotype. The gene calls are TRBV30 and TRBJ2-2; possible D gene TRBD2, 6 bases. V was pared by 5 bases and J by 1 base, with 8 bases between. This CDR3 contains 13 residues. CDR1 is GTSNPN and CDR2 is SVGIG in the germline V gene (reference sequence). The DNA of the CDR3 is TGTGCCTGGGCGCGGGAGAACACCGGGGAGCTGTTTTTT. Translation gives CAWARENTGELFF. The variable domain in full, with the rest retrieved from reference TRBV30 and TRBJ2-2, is SQTIHQWPATLVQPVGSPLSLECTVEGTSNPNLYWYRQAAGRGLQLLFYSVGIGQISSEVPQNLSASRPQDRQFILSSKKLLLSDSGFYLCAWARENTGELFFGEGSRLTVL.

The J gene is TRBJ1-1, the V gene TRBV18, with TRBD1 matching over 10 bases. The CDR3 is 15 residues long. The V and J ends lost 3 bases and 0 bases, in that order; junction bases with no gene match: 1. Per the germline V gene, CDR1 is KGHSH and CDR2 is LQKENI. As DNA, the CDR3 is TGTGCCAGCTCACCCGGGACAGGGGTGAACACTGAAGCTTTCTTT. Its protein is CASSPGTGVNTEAFF.

CDR3 protein: CASSLGARSSTDTQYF. CDR3 bases: TGTGCCAGCAGCTTAGGAGCTAGATCGAGCACAGATACGCAGTATTTT. This chain joins TRBV11-2 and TRBJ2-3; unclear D gene. Germline-derived CDR1 and CDR2 are SGHAT and FQNNGV. V dropped 1 base and J dropped 0 bases, with 11 bases sitting between them. This CDR3 is 16 amino acids long.

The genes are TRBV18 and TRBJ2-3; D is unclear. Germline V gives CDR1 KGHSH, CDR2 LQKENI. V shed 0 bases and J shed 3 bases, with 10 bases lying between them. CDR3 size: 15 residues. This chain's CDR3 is CASSPPSVGTDTQYF. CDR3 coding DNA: TGTGCCAGCTCACCACCTTCAGTTGGAACAGATACGCAGTATTTT.

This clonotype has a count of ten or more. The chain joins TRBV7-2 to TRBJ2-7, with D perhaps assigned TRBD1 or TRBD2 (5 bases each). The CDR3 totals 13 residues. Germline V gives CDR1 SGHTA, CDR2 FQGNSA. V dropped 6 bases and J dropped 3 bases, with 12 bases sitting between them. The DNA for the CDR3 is TGTGCCAGCAGACAAGGGGCGGGCTACGAGCAGTACTTC. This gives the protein CASRQGAGYEQYF.

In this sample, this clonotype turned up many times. DNA of the CDR3: TGCAGTGCTAATAATCGGCAGGGGGATTTCTTC. It encodes CSANNRQGDFF. V is TRBV20-1 and J is TRBJ2-1; 7 nucleotides agree with TRBD1. V trimming: 4 bases; J trimming: 16 bases; junction bases outside the gene matches: 10. There are 11 residues in the CDR3. Germline V CDR1 and CDR2: DFQATT, SNEGSKA (reference sequence).

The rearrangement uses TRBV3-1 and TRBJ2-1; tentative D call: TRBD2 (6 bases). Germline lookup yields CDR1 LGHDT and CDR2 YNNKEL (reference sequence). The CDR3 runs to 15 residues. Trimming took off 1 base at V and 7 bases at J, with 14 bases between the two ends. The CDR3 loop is CASSQATRRGNEQFF. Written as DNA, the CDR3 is TGTGCCAGCAGCCAAGCCACACGGCGGGGAAATGAGCAGTTCTTC.

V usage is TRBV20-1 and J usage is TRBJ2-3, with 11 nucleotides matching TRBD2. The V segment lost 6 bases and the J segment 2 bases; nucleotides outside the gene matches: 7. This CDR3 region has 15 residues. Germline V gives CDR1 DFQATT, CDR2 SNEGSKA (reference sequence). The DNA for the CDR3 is TGCAGTGCCGGGGGGACTAGCGGAAACACAGATACGCAGTATTTT. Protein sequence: CSAGGTSGNTDTQYF.

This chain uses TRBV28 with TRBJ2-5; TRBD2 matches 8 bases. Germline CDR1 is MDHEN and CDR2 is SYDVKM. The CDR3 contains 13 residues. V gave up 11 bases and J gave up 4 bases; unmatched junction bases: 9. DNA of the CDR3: TGTGCCTGGGGCGGGAGGATTGCAGAGACCCAGTACTTC. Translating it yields CAWGGRIAETQYF.

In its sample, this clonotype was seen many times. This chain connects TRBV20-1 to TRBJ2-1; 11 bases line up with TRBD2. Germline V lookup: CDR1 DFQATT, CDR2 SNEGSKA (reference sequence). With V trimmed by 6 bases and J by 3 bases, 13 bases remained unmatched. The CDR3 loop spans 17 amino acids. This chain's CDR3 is CSAWTSGLILGYNEQFF. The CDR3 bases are TGCAGTGCCTGGACTAGCGGGCTTATTCTTGGCTACAATGAGCAGTTCTTC.

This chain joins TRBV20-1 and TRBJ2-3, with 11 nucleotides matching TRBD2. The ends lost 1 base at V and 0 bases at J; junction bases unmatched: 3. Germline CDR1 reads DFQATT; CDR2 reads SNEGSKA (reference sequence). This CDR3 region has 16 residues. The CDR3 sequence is CSARVPSGRSTDTQYF. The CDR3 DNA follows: TGCAGTGCTAGAGTACCTAGCGGGAGGAGCACAGATACGCAGTATTTT.